This T cell receptor beta chain was found in a study of cytomegalovirus exposure and HLA in healthy donors. Amplification used 60 Vbeta primers and 13 Jbeta primers. Measured with immunoSEQ multiplex PCR; TCRdb has only the in-frame clones, and not every one. Among under 150,000 clones listed, roughly four fifths were seen once. In germline, CDR1 is MDHEN, CDR2 SYDVKM. This CDR3 is built from 12 residues. V was trimmed by 2 bases and J by 4 bases, leaving 3 bases between them. Details on this clone: No antigen is known for it.

Study-wide points: A later analysis found that most CMV-associated TCR beta chains appeared HLA-restricted. In an earlier analysis, productive rearrangement rates for most beta V segments clustered near 87% or 30%. When the data were analyzed later, several of the most significant clusters appeared to be linked to common viral pathogens.

This receptor was obtained from a woman between 50 and 59 years old in good health and CMV-seronegative. The chain has TRBV28 and TRBJ1-3; D unresolved. The specimen was PBMCs. The CDR3 protein is CASSLRGNTIYF. The CDR3 region has the DNA TGTGCCAGCAGTTTACGGGGAAACACCATATATTTT.